A selection of T cell receptor beta chains follows, all from one sample in a study of blood T cell repertoires in COVID-19. Clones were read by immunoSEQ multiplex PCR, and TCRdb kept only the in-frame ones, dropping some. The data contain over 200,000 clones, around 85% of them seen just once; the ten biggest clones take up approximately 0.7%. Sequencing input: peripheral blood. These receptors were collected from a man in his forties or fifties with acute or convalescent COVID-19. The CDR3 runs from the conserved cysteine through the conserved F or W. D genes are given only for firm matches. Clone size appears in some rows only: once, few, many, or a class for an expanded clone.

clone size	V gene	J gene	D gene	CDR3 protein	CDR3 DNA
NA	TRBV30	TRBJ2-1	TRBD1	CAWRLGTGSGEQFF	TGTGCCTGGCGTCTCGGGACAGGGTCGGGTGAGCAGTTCTTC
NA	TRBV5-1	TRBJ1-1	NA	CASSLNKNTEAFF	TGCGCCAGCAGCTTGAACAAGAACACTGAAGCTTTCTTT
NA	TRBV18	TRBJ1-3	TRBD1	CASYGQVSGNTIYF	TGTGCCAGTTACGGACAGGTCTCTGGAAACACCATATATTTT
NA	TRBV27	TRBJ1-5	TRBD1	CASTSRQGEKPQHF	TGTGCCAGCACCTCCCGACAGGGAGAGAAGCCCCAGCATTTT
NA	TRBV10-2	TRBJ1-1	TRBD1	CASEAGTGANTEAFF	TGCGCCAGCGAAGCAGGGACAGGGGCCAACACTGAAGCTTTCTTT
once	TRBV28	TRBJ1-5	NA	CASSRTHSNQPQHF	TGTGCCAGCAGTCGGACACATAGCAATCAGCCCCAGCATTTT
NA	TRBV19	TRBJ2-2	TRBD1	CASSIPGGQGSGELFF	TGTGCCAGTAGTATTCCCGGGGGACAGGGCAGCGGGGAGCTGTTTTTT
NA	TRBV18	TRBJ2-5	TRBD1	CASSGDRDLETQYF	TGTGCCAGCTCAGGGGACAGGGACCTAGAGACCCAGTACTTC
NA	TRBV6-5	TRBJ1-1	NA	CASSYSNSGEAFF	TGTGCCAGCAGTTACTCGAACAGCGGAGAAGCTTTCTTT
NA	TRBV2	TRBJ2-2	TRBD2	CASKLAGGRTGELFF	TGTGCCAGCAAGCTAGCGGGAGGACGGACCGGGGAGCTGTTTTTT
NA	TRBV4-3	TRBJ2-7	TRBD1	CASSPHPAGGSYEQYF	TGCGCCAGCAGCCCCCATCCGGCAGGGGGTTCCTACGAGCAGTACTTC
NA	TRBV28	TRBJ2-5	TRBD2	CASRLGLAVLQETQYF	TGTGCCAGCAGACTAGGACTAGCGGTTCTCCAAGAGACCCAGTACTTC
NA	TRBV7-9	TRBJ2-1	TRBD2	CASSGPGLAGLEEQFF	TGTGCCAGCAGCGGCCCGGGACTAGCGGGTCTCGAGGAGCAGTTCTTC
once	TRBV10-3	TRBJ2-7	TRBD1	CAISESGTDYEQYF	TGTGCCATCAGTGAGTCCGGGACAGACTACGAGCAGTACTTC
NA	TRBV7-8	TRBJ2-1	NA	CASSLYREGNEQFF	TGTGCCAGCAGCCTTTACAGGGAGGGCAATGAGCAGTTCTTC
NA	TRBV5-1	TRBJ1-4	NA	CASSSLGGATNEKLFF	TGCGCCAGCAGCTCCCTCGGCGGTGCAACTAATGAAAAACTGTTTTTT
NA	TRBV5-1	TRBJ2-2	TRBD1	CASSLEGQGNTGELFF	TGCGCCAGCAGCTTGGAGGGACAGGGGAACACCGGGGAGCTGTTTTTT
NA	TRBV4-3	TRBJ2-7	TRBD2	CASSQMPHGLAGDFYEQYF	TGCGCCAGCAGCCAAATGCCGCATGGGCTAGCGGGAGACTTCTACGAGCAGTACTTC
NA	TRBV6-4	TRBJ2-2	NA	CASAPGAGTGELFF	TGTGCCAGCGCCCCAGGGGCGGGCACCGGGGAGCTGTTTTTT
once	TRBV24-1	TRBJ2-7	NA	CATNPRGGGYEQYF	TGTGCCACCAATCCCCGTGGGGGCGGCTACGAGCAGTACTTC
NA	TRBV28	TRBJ1-6	NA	CASSLRGGNSPLHF	TGTGCCAGCAGTCTCAGAGGGGGAAATTCACCCCTCCACTTT
NA	TRBV3-1/TRBV3-2	TRBJ1-2	NA	CASSLRPGRELLGYTF	TGTGCCAGCAGCCTCCGACCGGGCAGGGAATTGTTGGGCTACACCTTC
NA	TRBV5-4	TRBJ2-7	NA	CASSLGQAPYEQYF	TGTGCCAGCAGCTTGGGACAGGCGCCCTACGAGCAGTACTTC
NA	TRBV14	TRBJ2-3	NA	CASSQGLTQYF	TGTGCCAGCAGCCAGGGACTCACGCAGTATTTT